Listed below are T cell receptor beta chains from one sample, sequenced in a study of T-cell memory formation after mild COVID-19. TCRdb used MiXCR to reprocess the 5' RACE reads, holding one entry per CDR3 protein. The data contain 410,000 or so distinct CDR3 sequences, roughly a quarter of them singletons. The sequenced material came from PBMCs or a T cell subset sorted from them (not recorded which). Receptor source: an adult woman who had mild COVID-19 (a few samples of this study predate the infection). Cell type and time point are not known. The CDR3 runs from the conserved cysteine through the conserved F or W. Fields, in order: V gene, clone size, D gene, J gene, CDR3 DNA, CDR3 protein. D genes are given only for firm matches. Size is omitted from some rows. Given values are once, few, many or a class for expanded clones.

TRBV7-9	NA	NA	TRBJ2-7	TGTGCCAGCAGCGCGGGACAGCAAACCTACGAGCAGTACTTC	CASSAGQQTYEQYF
TRBV7-6	NA	NA	TRBJ1-4	TGTGCCAGCAGCTTATCGGAGGGGGAAAAACTGTTTTTT	CASSLSEGEKLFF
TRBV18	few	TRBD1	TRBJ2-1	TGTGCCAGCTCACCTTGGGGGACAGCCCACAATGAGCAGTTCTTC	CASSPWGTAHNEQFF
TRBV6-6	NA	NA	TRBJ2-3	TGTGCCAGCGCCCCTCGCAGGGGCCGCACAGATACGCAGTATTTT	CASAPRRGRTDTQYF
TRBV5-5	few	NA	TRBJ2-3	TGTGCCAGCAGCTTGATGGCCCAGGTGGGGACAGATACGCAGTATTTT	CASSLMAQVGTDTQYF
TRBV24-1	NA	TRBD2	TRBJ2-2	TGTGCCACCAGTGAACGACTAGCCGACACCGGGGAGCTGTTTTTT	CATSERLADTGELFF
TRBV7-8	NA	NA	TRBJ2-1	TGTGCCAGCAGCCCGAGGGACCTGGGATTCGGGGATGTAAATGAGCAGTTCTTC	CASSPRDLGFGDVNEQFF
TRBV10-3	NA	NA	TRBJ2-5	TGTGCCATCAGTGAATCCGGGGGGCTCCAAGAGACCCAGTACTTC	CAISESGGLQETQYF
TRBV6-5	NA	TRBD1	TRBJ1-3	TGTGCCAGCAGACGCGGACAGGGGCCTGGAAACACCATATATTTT	CASRRGQGPGNTIYF
TRBV7-6	NA	NA	TRBJ1-4	TGTGCCAGCTCCTTGATCAATGAAAAACTGTTTTTT	CASSLINEKLFF
TRBV7-2	few	TRBD2	TRBJ2-7	TGTGCCAGCAGCGGAACTAGCGGGGAGGCCCACGAGCAGTACTTC	CASSGTSGEAHEQYF
TRBV11-2	few	NA	TRBJ2-5	TGTGCCAGCAGCTTCGGCCAAGCCGTAGGAGAGACCCAGTACTTC	CASSFGQAVGETQYF
TRBV5-1	few	NA	TRBJ1-6	TGCGCCAGCAGCGGGCAGAATCGGGCCCTCCACTTT	CASSGQNRALHF
TRBV6-5	once	NA	TRBJ1-5	TGTGCCAGCAGTTACTCGGGTAGGGAAGGGCAGCCCCAGCATTTT	CASSYSGREGQPQHF